Listed here are 21 T cell receptor beta chains from one sample, sequenced in a study of blood T cell repertoires in COVID-19. The repertoire was sequenced with immunoSEQ multiplex PCR; TCRdb's copy has only in-frame clones and lacks some. Of hundreds of thousands of clones listed, 70% to 75% are singletons. The sample was peripheral blood. The receptor set was obtained from a woman older than 75 with acute or convalescent COVID-19.

The V and J genes are TRBV19 and TRBJ2-5; 9 bases agree with TRBD1. Germline CDR1 LNHDA, CDR2 SQIVND (reference sequence). The J segment lost 5 bases and the V segment lost 3 bases, leaving 7 bases of the junction unmatched. The CDR3 length is 15 residues. This CDR3 reads CASSIAQGARETQYF. CDR3 bases: TGTGCCAGTAGTATTGCACAGGGGGCGAGGGAGACCCAGTACTTC.

The chain recombines TRBV7-9 with TRBJ2-7; 7 bases are shared with TRBD2. The trim removed 1 base at V and 3 bases at J, leaving 3 bases unmatched. CDR3 size: 14 residues. In germline, CDR1 is SEHNR, CDR2 FQNEAQ (reference sequence). CDR3 nucleotides: TGTGCCAGCAGCTTAGGGGAGGGATACTACGAGCAGTACTTC. It yields the protein CASSLGEGYYEQYF.

The CDR3, as DNA: TGTGCCAGCAGTTTCGACAGGGGGCAGTATGGCTACACCTTC. This gives the protein CASSFDRGQYGYTF. The rearrangement links TRBV28 to TRBJ1-2; 10 bases fit TRBD1. The CDR3 is 14 residues long. Germline V gene lookup returns CDR1 MDHEN and CDR2 SYDVKM. Losses at the gene ends were 3 bases for V and 5 bases for J; bases not matched to a gene: 3.

The gene calls are TRBV7-2 and TRBJ2-3, with a possible D match to TRBD2 (7 bases). The CDR3 contains 15 residues. Germline CDR1 reads SGHTA; CDR2 reads FQGNSA. V was pared by 3 bases and J by 4 bases, with 14 bases between. CDR3 sequence (DNA): TGTGCCAGCAGCTTGAAGGGGGGGCAATCAGATACGCAGTATTTT. Protein product: CASSLKGGQSDTQYF.

In this sample, this clone turned up once. This chain uses TRBV5-1 with TRBJ1-2; D perhaps matches TRBD1 (5 bases). The CDR3 has 14 amino acids. Trimming pared 4 bases from V and 3 bases from J, leaving 13 bases between. Germline lookup yields CDR1 SGHRS and CDR2 YFSETQ. CDR3 residues: CASSTGTPDYGYTF. CDR3 bases: TGCGCCAGCAGCACCGGGACTCCCGACTATGGCTACACCTTC.

This clone was seen just once. The chain joins TRBV11-1 to TRBJ2-1; D perhaps matches TRBD2 (6 bases). V was shortened by 5 bases and J by 7 bases, with 15 bases between the two germline ends. Germline V CDR1 and CDR2: SGHAT, FQDESV (reference sequence). This CDR3 region has 14 residues. DNA of the CDR3: TGTGCCAGCAGCCCCCGGGGGTCGGGGAATGAGCAGTTCTTC. Its translation: CASSPRGSGNEQFF.

The rearrangement uses TRBV7-3 and TRBJ2-2; perhaps TRBD1 as D (6 bases). Germline loops: CDR1 SGHTA, CDR2 FQGTGA. Trimming left V 5 bases short and J 0 bases short, with 10 bases between. The CDR3 is 15 amino acids. The CDR3 reads CASSPGQTNTGELFF. The CDR3 DNA reads TGTGCCAGCAGCCCAGGACAGACGAACACCGGGGAGCTGTTTTTT.

J is TRBJ1-2 and V is TRBV7-2, with TRBD1 identical over 7 bases. CDR3 length equals 15 residues. Trimming cost V 1 base and J 4 bases; bases outside gene matches: 6. Per germline, CDR1 SGHTA and CDR2 FQGNSA. The CDR3 coding sequence is TGTGCCAGCAGCTTAGACGCGACAGGGATCTATGGCTACACCTTC. It translates to CASSLDATGIYGYTF.

The chain employs TRBV9 and TRBJ1-1; 9 positions agree with TRBD1. This CDR3 is built from 15 residues. CDR1 SGDLS and CDR2 YYNGEE come from the germline V gene. Losses at the gene ends were 4 bases for V and 4 bases for J; bases not matched to a gene: 8. CDR3 protein: CASSPRWDRVTEAFF. Written as DNA, the CDR3 is TGTGCCAGCAGCCCTAGGTGGGACAGGGTCACTGAAGCTTTCTTT. The full variable domain, completed using reference TRBV9 and TRBJ1-1, is DSGVTQTPKHLITATGQRVTLRCSPRSGDLSVYWYQQSLDQGLQFLIQYYNGEERAKGNILERFSAQQFPDLHSELNLSSLELGDSALYFCASSPRWDRVTEAFFGQGTRLTVV.

The chain employs TRBV4-1 and TRBJ1-3; D may be TRBD1 (5 bases). The V gene's germline CDR1 is MGHRA and CDR2 YSYEKL. Between the trimmed V and J ends, which lost 2 bases and 5 bases, there was a span of 13 bases. This CDR3 is 15 amino acids long. The CDR3 here is CASSQMQGSRNTIYF. CDR3 DNA: TGCGCCAGCAGCCAAATGCAGGGTTCGCGAAACACCATATATTTT.

This sequence joins TRBV14 and TRBJ1-3; D gene ambiguous. Trimming left V 3 bases short and J 6 bases short, with 6 bases between. This CDR3 is 12 amino acids long. The germline CDR1 and CDR2 sequences are SGHDN and FVKESK. Here the CDR3 DNA reads TGTGCCAGCAGCCAGGGCCCAAACACCATATATTTT. This codes for CASSQGPNTIYF.

V gene TRBV29-1 combines with J gene TRBJ1-1; 7 bases fit TRBD1. The length of the CDR3 is 13 residues. V was pared by 7 bases and J by 1 base, with 6 bases of the junction left unmatched. Looked up from germline, CDR1 is SQVTM and CDR2 is ANQGSEA. The CDR3 region is CSGAGQRNTEAFF. CDR3 coding DNA: TGCAGCGGGGCGGGACAGCGGAACACTGAAGCTTTCTTT.

The V and J genes are TRBV27 and TRBJ2-1; 9 bases map to TRBD1. Germline CDR1 reads MNHEY; CDR2 reads SMNVEV (reference sequence). The CDR3 loop spans 10 amino acids. With 6 bases clipped from V and 15 bases from J, the junction kept 3 bases outside the gene matches. CDR3 sequence reads: CASSGQGTFF. CDR3 coding DNA: TGTGCCAGCAGCGGACAGGGGACGTTCTTC.

This clone showed up just once. The J gene is TRBJ2-7, the V gene TRBV4-1; D remains unclear. The germline CDR1 and CDR2 sequences are MGHRA and YSYEKL. CDR3 size: 14 residues. Trimming took off 4 bases at V and 0 bases at J, with 10 bases between the two ends. CDR3 sequence: CASSLGYDSYEQYF. CDR3 bases: TGCGCCAGCAGCCTCGGTTATGACTCCTACGAGCAGTACTTC.

J is TRBJ1-5 and V is TRBV6-6, with a possible D match to TRBD1 (6 bases). The CDR3 totals 14 residues. Germline V CDR1 and CDR2: MNHNY, SVGAGI (reference sequence). Trimming shortened V by 2 bases and J by 11 bases, and 16 bases separated the two germline ends. CDR3 amino acids: CASSYPGTIATQHF. DNA of the CDR3: TGTGCCAGCAGTTACCCCGGGACAATCGCGACCCAGCATTTT.

This clone came up a few times. The V gene is TRBV29-1, the J gene TRBJ1-2; possibly TRBD1 for D (5 bases). V was shortened by 5 bases and J by 10 bases, with 11 bases between the two germline ends. This CDR3 is built from 10 residues. Per the germline V gene, CDR1 is SQVTM and CDR2 is ANQGSEA. The CDR3 nucleotides read TGCAGCGTTTTTGCAGGACACTACACCTTC. Translating it yields CSVFAGHYTF.

This rearrangement joins TRBV5-1 to TRBJ2-7, with unresolved D. Trimming took off 0 bases at V and 4 bases at J, with 11 bases between the two ends. The CDR3 extends over 14 amino acids. Germline loops: CDR1 SGHRS, CDR2 YFSETQ. CDR3 residues: CASSLGFGGYEQYF. Written as DNA, the CDR3 is TGCGCCAGCAGCTTGGGCTTTGGCGGATACGAGCAGTACTTC.

The V gene is TRBV5-1, the J gene TRBJ2-2, with 9 bases identical to TRBD1. The V segment lost 2 bases and the J segment 5 bases; nucleotides outside the gene matches: 10. The length of the CDR3 is 17 residues. CDR1 and CDR2 (germline): SGHRS, YFSETQ. The DNA of the CDR3 is TGCGCCAGCAGCTTCCTCCGGGACAGGGTGTCTACCGGGGAGCTGTTTTTT. As protein: CASSFLRDRVSTGELFF.

The chain has TRBV6-5 and TRBJ2-7; a weak D match, TRBD1 (6 bases). Trimming pared 6 bases from V and 3 bases from J, leaving 15 bases between. CDR3 size: 14 residues. CDR1 and CDR2 from the germline V gene are MNHEY and SVGAGI. The CDR3 sequence: CASRDLGHGYEQYF. Here the CDR3 DNA reads TGTGCCAGCAGGGATCTGGGACACGGCTACGAGCAGTACTTC.

This clone was counted between two and nine times. The gene calls are TRBV9 and TRBJ1-2; D is perhaps TRBD1 (5 bases). CDR3 size: 15 residues. V was clipped by 0 bases and J by 0 bases, with 9 bases between them. CDR1 is SGDLS and CDR2 is YYNGEE in the germline V gene. The CDR3 DNA reads TGTGCCAGCAGCGTAGGGACACTACCTAACTATGGCTACACCTTC. Translation gives CASSVGTLPNYGYTF.

The CDR3 loop is CAWGQGNQPQHF. The CDR3 DNA reads as TGTGCCTGGGGACAGGGCAATCAGCCCCAGCATTTT. The V call is TRBV30, the J call TRBJ1-5; 7 positions match TRBD1. V shed 5 bases and J 2 bases; nucleotides not matched to a gene: 0. Per germline, CDR1 GTSNPN and CDR2 SVGIG (reference sequence). The CDR3 contains 12 residues.